This T cell receptor (beta chain) was found in a study of shared clonotypes between healthy human individuals. On the study more broadly: Three plates each covered CD4 naive and memory; CD8 naive two, CD8 memory one. Regarding the study as a whole: Naive CD4 clonotype sharing across a few donors was 5% to 6%.

The material for each subset, its genomic DNA, was split evenly across several immunoSEQ plates. Sequencing used immunoSEQ multiplex PCR; TCRdb keeps in-frame clones, though not all of them. This repertoire shows about 1.5 million clones, 95% to 99% found once; its top ten account for 0.4% to 0.45%. Partitioning of CD4+ cells yielded a CD45RA+ naive subset and a CD45RA-negative memory subset. A word on this clone: The target antigen is unknown.

Germline trimming cut 1 base from V and 7 bases from J; bases unmatched to any gene: 14. Germline V gene lookup returns CDR1 SGHRS and CDR2 YFSETQ. The CDR3 has 18 residues. The clonotype originates from a man aged 30-40 years in good health. This chain uses TRBV5-1 with TRBJ2-1; TRBD2 agrees at 10 bases. Specimen: naive CD4+ T cells sorted from blood. Documented subset: CD45RA+ positively selected. The CDR3 nucleotides are TGCGCCAGCAGCTTGTCACTAGCGGGAAATAGTTGGATTAATGAGCAGTTCTTC. It is translated as CASSLSLAGNSWINEQFF.